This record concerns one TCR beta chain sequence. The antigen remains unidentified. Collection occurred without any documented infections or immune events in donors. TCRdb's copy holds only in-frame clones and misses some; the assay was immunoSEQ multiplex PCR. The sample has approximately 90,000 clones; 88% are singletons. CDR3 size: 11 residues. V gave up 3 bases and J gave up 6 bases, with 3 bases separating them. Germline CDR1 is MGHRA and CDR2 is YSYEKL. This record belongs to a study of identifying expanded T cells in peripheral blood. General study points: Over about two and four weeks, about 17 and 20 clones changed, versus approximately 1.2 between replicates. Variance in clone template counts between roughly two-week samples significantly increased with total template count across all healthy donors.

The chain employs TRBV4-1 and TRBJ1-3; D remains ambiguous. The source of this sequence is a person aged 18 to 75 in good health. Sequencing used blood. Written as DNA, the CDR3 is TGCGCCAGCAGCCAGTTAAACACCATATATTTT. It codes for CASSQLNTIYF.